The 29 T cell receptor beta chains listed next were all sequenced from one sample in a study of T cell repertoires in cytomegalovirus infection. For these receptors, no antigen is known. TCRdb fed the reads into MiXCR, producing one record per CDR3 protein. This repertoire shows about 770,000 distinct CDR3 sequences, about 28% found once; its top ten account for about 12%. Sequenced here: cultured CD8+ T cells from PBMCs, sampled from culture after CMV antigen stimulation. These TCRs come from a human donor in good health (CMV status not recorded). Some clones in this sample may be carry-over from other donors' samples.

This sequence joins TRBV6-6 and TRBJ1-1, with no clear D. Trimming cost V 8 bases and J 0 bases, with 25 bases left between them. Germline CDR1 MNHNY, CDR2 SVGAGI (reference sequence). This CDR3 comprises 18 residues. As DNA, the CDR3 is TGTGCCAGCCTCTACTCGTTATTGGAAAGAGCGATGAACACTGAAGCTTTCTTT. It specifies CASLYSLLERAMNTEAFF.

V usage is TRBV6-5 and J usage is TRBJ2-2, with D possibly being TRBD1 (6 bases). V was trimmed by 2 bases and J by 4 bases, leaving 14 bases between them. This CDR3 has 16 residues. Germline values: CDR1 MNHEY, CDR2 SVGAGI. The CDR3 is CASSYPKQGSTGELFF. As DNA, the CDR3 is TGTGCCAGCAGTTACCCCAAACAGGGTAGCACCGGGGAGCTGTTTTTT.

This clonotype was counted a few times. At one boundary the junction diverges from the germline segment, which might be a read error. The chain links TRBV5-1 to TRBJ1-2, with D possibly TRBD1 on 5 matching bases. The germline V gene has CDR1 SGHRS and CDR2 YFSETQ. This CDR3 has 14 residues. In nucleotides, the CDR3 is TGCGCCAGCAGGTTGGCAGGGCTCTACTATGGCTACACCTTC. Its protein product is CASRLAGLYYGYTF.

This clonotype showed up many times. Written as DNA, the CDR3 is TGTGCCAGCTCACCCAGCGGGGGGGGGAAATTCTACGAGCAGTACTTC. Amino acid sequence: CASSPSGGGKFYEQYF. This sequence joins TRBV18 and TRBJ2-7, with TRBD2 identical over 10 bases. Germline assignment: CDR1 KGHSH and CDR2 LQKENI. CDR3 size: 16 residues. The V segment lost 3 bases and the J segment 3 bases; nucleotides outside the gene matches: 8.

This rearrangement joins TRBV9 to TRBJ2-5, with 12 bases fitting TRBD1. Germline CDR1 and CDR2: SGDLS and YYNGEE. The CDR3 is made up of 14 amino acids. After removal of 3 bases from V and 5 bases from J, the junction contained 2 bases not matched to a gene. The CDR3 loop reads CASSEGQGAETQYF. CDR3 DNA sequence: TGTGCCAGCAGCGAGGGACAGGGGGCGGAGACCCAGTACTTC. The entire variable domain, with the rest obtained from reference TRBV9 and TRBJ2-5, is as follows: DSGVTQTPKHLITATGQRVTLRCSPRSGDLSVYWYQQSLDQGLQFLIQYYNGEERAKGNILERFSAQQFPDLHSELNLSSLELGDSALYFCASSEGQGAETQYFGPGTRLLVL.

This chain connects TRBV5-6 to TRBJ2-2, with a possible D match to TRBD1 (6 bases). Trimming pared 4 bases from V and 9 bases from J, leaving 13 bases between. CDR3 size: 13 residues. Looked up from germline, CDR1 is SGHDT and CDR2 is YYEEEE. The CDR3 sequence is CASSPRGTRELFF. The DNA of the CDR3 is TGTGCCAGCAGCCCGAGGGGGACGCGGGAGCTGTTTTTT. Together with reference TRBV5-6 and TRBJ2-2, the CDR3 gives the full variable domain: DAGVTQSPTHLIKTRGQQVTLRCSPKSGHDTVSWYQQALGQGPQFIFQYYEEEERQRGNFPDRFSGHQFPNYSSELNVNALLLGDSALYLCASSPRGTRELFFGEGSRLTVL.

DNA of the CDR3: TGTGCCAGCAGTGAACAGAGGGGCGCGAACACCGGGGAGCTGTTTTTT. Its translation is CASSEQRGANTGELFF. V and J are TRBV6-1 and TRBJ2-2; either TRBD1 or TRBD2 may supply D (5 bases each). CDR1 MNHNS and CDR2 SASEGT come from the germline V gene. This CDR3 region has 16 residues. The ends were cut back, 2 bases at V and 0 bases at J, with 10 bases in the middle.

The table lists this clonotype with a few counts. The chain carries TRBV6-6 and TRBJ2-7, with D perhaps matching TRBD1 (6 bases). The CDR3 contains 16 residues. V was cut by 4 bases and J by 4 bases, with 20 bases left in between. Germline V gene lookup returns CDR1 MNHNY and CDR2 SVGAGI (reference sequence). CDR3 in DNA: TGTGCCAGCAGTTCCCACGGCGCGGCAGGGGTGTACGAGCAGTACTTC. This translates into CASSSHGAAGVYEQYF.

In its sample, this clonotype was seen many times. The chain combines TRBV7-8 with TRBJ2-7, with 7 nucleotides matching TRBD1. The germline CDR1 and CDR2 sequences are SGHVS and FQNEAQ. This CDR3 contains 13 residues. Trimming removed 3 bases from V and 3 bases from J; junction bases left unmatched: 2. The CDR3 spells CASSFRGFYEQYV. CDR3 in DNA: TGTGCCAGCAGCTTCAGGGGGTTCTACGAGCAGTACGTC.

The chain employs TRBV2 and TRBJ2-4; the D gene is possibly TRBD2 (7 bases). Per germline, CDR1 SNHLY and CDR2 FYNNEI. The length of the CDR3 is 17 residues. V shed 10 bases and J shed 0 bases, with 22 bases lying between them. The CDR3 loop reads CANTLKGGGLAKNIQYF. The CDR3 nucleotides read TGTGCCAACACATTGAAGGGGGGGGGCTTAGCCAAAAACATTCAGTACTTC. Full variable domain (rest looked up from reference TRBV2 and TRBJ2-4): EPEVTQTPSHQVTQMGQEVILRCVPISNHLYFYWYRQILGQKVEFLVSFYNNEISEKSEIFDDQFSVERPDGSNFTLKIRSTKLEDSAMYFCANTLKGGGLAKNIQYFGAGTRLSVL.

This clonotype appeared many times. This sequence joins TRBV7-6 and TRBJ1-2, with a tentative D call TRBD1 (5 bases). CDR1 is SGHVS and CDR2 is FNYEAQ in the germline V gene. CDR3 size: 17 residues. V was clipped by 0 bases and J by 8 bases, with 22 bases between them. The CDR3 here is CASSLAPAAGTGDGYTF. The CDR3 DNA reads TGTGCCAGCAGCTTAGCTCCCGCGGCCGGGACGGGGGACGGCTACACCTTC.

This clonotype was found a few times. This chain joins TRBV12-3 or TRBV12-4 and TRBJ2-1; TRBD2 matches 9 bases. V shed 4 bases and J 8 bases; nucleotides not matched to a gene: 15. This CDR3 spans 17 amino acids. CDR3 amino acids: CASSWGEGSAGGDEQFF. The CDR3, as DNA: TGTGCCAGCAGTTGGGGGGAGGGGTCCGCGGGGGGGGATGAGCAGTTCTTC.

This clonotype has more than one count but fewer than ten. This chain connects TRBV19 to TRBJ2-1; D may be TRBD1 (5 bases). V lost 3 bases, J lost 4 bases, and 13 bases lay in between. The CDR3 has 15 residues. From germline, CDR1 is LNHDA and CDR2 SQIVND (reference sequence). The DNA for the CDR3 is TGTGCCAGTAGTATGGGGCTAGGGGATTACAATGAGCAGTTCTTC. This sequence encodes CASSMGLGDYNEQFF.

This clonotype was detected a few times. The chain uses TRBV28 and TRBJ1-2; the D gene is possibly TRBD1 (6 bases). The CDR3 sequence is 14 residues long. Trimming shortened V by 8 bases and J by 2 bases, and 15 bases separated the two germline ends. CDR1 and CDR2 (germline): MDHEN, SYDVKM. CDR3 protein: CASEQGTGNYGYTF. CDR3 in DNA: TGTGCCAGCGAACAGGGTACGGGGAACTATGGCTACACCTTC.

This clonotype has more than one count but fewer than ten. The chain employs TRBV6-1 and TRBJ2-3; no clear D. The CDR3 contains 14 residues. Between the trimmed V and J ends, which lost 4 bases and 6 bases, there was a span of 14 bases. Germline CDR1 is MNHNS and CDR2 is SASEGT. The CDR3 is CASSAPPGPDTQYF. The CDR3 region has the DNA TGTGCCAGCAGTGCGCCGCCAGGCCCGGATACGCAGTATTTT.

This clonotype was picked up many times. V gene TRBV7-8 combines with J gene TRBJ2-5, with D uncertain. V dropped 6 bases and J dropped 1 base, with 18 bases sitting between them. From germline, CDR1 is SGHVS and CDR2 FQNEAQ. The CDR3 sequence is 16 residues long. Written as DNA, the CDR3 is TGTGCCAGCAGACAACCCGACATTTACCTCCAAGAGACCCAGTACTTC. This codes for CASRQPDIYLQETQYF.

The CDR3 DNA reads TGTGCCAGCAGGAAATCGGATACGCAGTATTTT. Its translation: CASRKSDTQYF. The rearrangement links TRBV6-2 or TRBV6-3 to TRBJ2-3; D gene uncertain. Trimming took off 6 bases at V and 6 bases at J, with 7 bases between the two ends. The CDR3 has 11 amino acids. Germline CDR1 MNHEY, CDR2 SVGEGT.

This chain connects TRBV6-2 or TRBV6-3 to TRBJ1-2; 8 nucleotides line up with TRBD1. CDR1 is MNHEY, CDR2 SVGEGT, per germline. The J segment lost 0 bases and the V segment lost 2 bases, leaving 5 bases of the junction unmatched. CDR3 length: 16 residues. CDR3 DNA sequence: TGTGCCAGCAGTTACGATGGGACAGGCACTAACTATGGCTACACCTTC. It translates to CASSYDGTGTNYGYTF.

This clonotype was found a few times. The chain is built from TRBV6-6 and TRBJ1-2, with 7 bases lining up with TRBD1. The germline gives CDR1 MNHNY, CDR2 SVGAGI (reference sequence). Losses at the gene ends were 10 bases for V and 5 bases for J; bases not matched to a gene: 10. The CDR3 totals 13 residues. The CDR3 is CATIVQGRYGYTF. The DNA for the CDR3 is TGTGCCACCATCGTACAGGGGAGATATGGCTACACCTTC.

CDR3 sequence: CASSLRREITNEQFF. The CDR3 coding sequence is TGTGCCAGCAGCTTACGGCGGGAGATTACAAATGAGCAGTTCTTC. V and J are TRBV5-4 and TRBJ2-1; TRBD2 aligns across 7 bases. Germline lookup yields CDR1 SGHNT and CDR2 YYREEE (reference sequence). The CDR3 loop spans 15 amino acids. After removal of 2 bases from V and 7 bases from J, the junction contained 9 bases not matched to a gene.

This clonotype was recorded a few times. It may be a read error: a sequence one base away is much more abundant. The rearrangement uses TRBV13 and TRBJ1-1; no reliable D call. V was cut by 5 bases and J by 0 bases, with 10 bases left in between. This CDR3 spans 14 amino acids. Germline loops: CDR1 PRHDT, CDR2 FYEKMQ (reference sequence). CDR3 amino acids: CASSPERMNTEAFF. CDR3 nucleotide sequence: TGTGCCAGCAGCCCGGAGAGGATGAACACTGAAGCTTTCTTT.

This sequence joins TRBV5-5 and TRBJ1-2; no firm D call. The CDR3 is made up of 13 amino acids. The V gene lost 5 bases and the J gene lost 3 bases, with 11 bases spanning the gap. The V gene's germline CDR1 is SGHKS and CDR2 YYEKEE (reference sequence). The CDR3 here is CASRLGGDYGYTF. DNA of the CDR3: TGTGCCAGCAGATTAGGAGGTGACTATGGCTACACCTTC. Supplemented by reference TRBV5-5 and TRBJ1-2, the full variable domain reads DAGVTQSPTHLIKTRGQQVTLRCSPISGHKSVSWYQQVLGQGPQFIFQYYEKEERGRGNFPDRFSARQFPNYSSELNVNALLLGDSALYLCASRLGGDYGYTFGSGTRLTVV.

The chain uses TRBV7-6 and TRBJ2-7, with D possibly being TRBD1 (5 bases). This CDR3 contains 15 residues. CDR1 is SGHVS and CDR2 is FNYEAQ in the germline V gene. Deletions cut 5 bases from V and 0 bases from J, with 14 bases between. DNA of the CDR3: TGTGCCAGCAGCCTTGACAGCCTAACCTCCTACGAGCAGTACTTC. Its protein is CASSLDSLTSYEQYF.

V and J are TRBV5-6 and TRBJ1-4; weak D call: TRBD1 (5 bases). V was cut by 4 bases and J by 8 bases, with 15 bases left in between. From germline, CDR1 is SGHDT and CDR2 YYEEEE. This CDR3 region has 14 residues. The CDR3 DNA reads TGTGCCAGCAGCCCCCGGGACGGAGGGGAAAAACTGTTTTTT. Encoded protein: CASSPRDGGEKLFF.

In its sample, this clonotype was seen a few times. This chain uses TRBV7-6 with TRBJ2-7, with D possibly TRBD1 on 6 matching bases. The CDR3 totals 13 residues. V lost 5 bases to trimming and J lost 1 base, with 9 bases between them. The germline gives CDR1 SGHVS, CDR2 FNYEAQ. The DNA for the CDR3 is TGTGCCAGCAGCCAGGGACATTCCTACGAGCAGTACTTC. It specifies CASSQGHSYEQYF.

This chain connects TRBV6-6 to TRBJ1-5; tentative D call: TRBD1 (5 bases). The CDR3 sequence is 12 residues long. CDR1 and CDR2 from the germline V gene are MNHNY and SVGAGI (reference sequence). V dropped 10 bases and J dropped 7 bases, with 14 bases sitting between them. In DNA, the CDR3 is TGTGCCACAAACTCAGGGCACCAGCCCCAGCATTTT. Translation gives CATNSGHQPQHF.

This clonotype was recorded many times. This chain joins TRBV7-8 and TRBJ1-2, with D perhaps TRBD1 (5 bases). Looked up from germline, CDR1 is SGHVS and CDR2 is FQNEAQ. The V and J ends lost 4 bases and 6 bases respectively, with 18 bases between them. The CDR3 consists of 15 residues. The CDR3 sequence: CASSSQGVGNHGYTF. The DNA of the CDR3 is TGTGCCAGCAGCTCCCAAGGGGTCGGGAATCATGGCTACACCTTC.

This chain connects TRBV6-5 to TRBJ2-7; no firm D call. Germline V gene lookup returns CDR1 MNHEY and CDR2 SVGAGI. This CDR3 comprises 14 residues. V was pared by 5 bases and J by 0 bases, with 11 bases between. CDR3 sequence: CASSQQPSSYEQYF. The CDR3 DNA sequence: TGTGCCAGCAGTCAGCAGCCGAGCTCCTACGAGCAGTACTTC.

The sample holds one count of this clonotype. The chain has TRBV6-4 and TRBJ1-1; 8 bases match TRBD1. Trimming at V came to 7 bases and at J to 7 bases, leaving 11 bases not matched to a gene. Germline-derived CDR1 and CDR2 are MRHNA and SNTAGT. The CDR3 is 14 amino acids. CDR3 in amino acids: CASTKTQGAGEAFF. The CDR3 DNA sequence: TGTGCCAGCACCAAAACGCAGGGGGCCGGTGAAGCTTTCTTT.